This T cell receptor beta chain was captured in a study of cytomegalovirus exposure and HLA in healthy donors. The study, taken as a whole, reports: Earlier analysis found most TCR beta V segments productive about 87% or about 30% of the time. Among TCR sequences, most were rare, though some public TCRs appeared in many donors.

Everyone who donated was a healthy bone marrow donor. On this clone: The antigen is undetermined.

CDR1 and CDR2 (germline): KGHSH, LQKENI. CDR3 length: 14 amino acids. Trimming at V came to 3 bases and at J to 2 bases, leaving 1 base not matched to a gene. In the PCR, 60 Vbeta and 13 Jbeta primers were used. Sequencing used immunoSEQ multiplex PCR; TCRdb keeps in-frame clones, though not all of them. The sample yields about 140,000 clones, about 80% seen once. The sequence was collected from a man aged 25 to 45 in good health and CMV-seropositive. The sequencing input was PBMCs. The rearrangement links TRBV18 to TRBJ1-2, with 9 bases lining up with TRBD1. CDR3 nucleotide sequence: TGTGCCAGCTCACCTGGACAGGGGAACTATGGCTACACCTTC. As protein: CASSPGQGNYGYTF.